This T cell receptor beta chain was recorded in a study of cytomegalovirus exposure and HLA in healthy donors. Method: immunoSEQ multiplex PCR; TCRdb's copy keeps in-frame clones and lacks some. The data contain 250,000 to 300,000 clones, around 85% of them seen just once; the ten biggest clones take up about 1%. The CDR3 runs to 15 residues. Germline V gives CDR1 MDHEN, CDR2 SYDVKM. Trimming stripped 5 bases from V and 8 bases from J, with 16 bases between. The chain joins TRBV28 to TRBJ1-6; a possible D gene is TRBD1 (5 bases). The source of this sequence is a woman younger than 35 in good health and CMV-seronegative. Material: PBMCs. The CDR3 loop reads CASSPLQGSDSPLHF. CDR3 DNA sequence: TGTGCCAGCAGTCCTCTCCAGGGCTCGGATTCACCCCTCCACTTT.